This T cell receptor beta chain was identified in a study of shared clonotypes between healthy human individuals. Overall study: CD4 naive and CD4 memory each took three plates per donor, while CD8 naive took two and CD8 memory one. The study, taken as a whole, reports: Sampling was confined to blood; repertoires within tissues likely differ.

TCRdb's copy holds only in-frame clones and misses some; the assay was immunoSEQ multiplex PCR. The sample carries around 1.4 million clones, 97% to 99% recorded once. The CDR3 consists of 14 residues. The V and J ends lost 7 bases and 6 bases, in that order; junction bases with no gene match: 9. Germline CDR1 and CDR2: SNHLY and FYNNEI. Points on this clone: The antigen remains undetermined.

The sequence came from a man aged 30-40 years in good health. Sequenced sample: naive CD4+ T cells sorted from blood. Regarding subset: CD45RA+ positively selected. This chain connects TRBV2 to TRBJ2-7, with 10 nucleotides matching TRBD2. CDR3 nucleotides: TGTGCCAGCAACGACCTAGCGGGAGTTTCCGAGCAGTACTTC. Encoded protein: CASNDLAGVSEQYF.